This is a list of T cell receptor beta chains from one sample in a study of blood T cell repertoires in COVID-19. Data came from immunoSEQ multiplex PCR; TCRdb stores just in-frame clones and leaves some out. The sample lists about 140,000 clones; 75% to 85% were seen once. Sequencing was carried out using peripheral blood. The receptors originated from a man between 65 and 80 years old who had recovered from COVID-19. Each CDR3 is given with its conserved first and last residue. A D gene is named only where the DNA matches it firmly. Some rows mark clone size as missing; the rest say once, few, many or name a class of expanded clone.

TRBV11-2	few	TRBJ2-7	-	CASSSPTDSEGYEQYF	TGTGCCAGCAGCTCCCCAACCGACTCGGAGGGGTACGAGCAGTACTTC
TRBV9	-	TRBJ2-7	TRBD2	CASSVGTSGSLGSYEQYF	TGTGCCAGCAGCGTAGGGACTAGCGGGTCCTTGGGGTCCTACGAGCAGTACTTC
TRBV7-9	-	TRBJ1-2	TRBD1	CASSLVIFQGDGYTF	TGTGCCAGCAGCTTAGTTATTTTTCAGGGGGATGGCTACACCTTC
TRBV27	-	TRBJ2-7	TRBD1	CASSRGQGPYEQYF	TGTGCCAGCAGCCGAGGACAGGGGCCCTACGAGCAGTACTTC
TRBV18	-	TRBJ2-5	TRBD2	CASSPGREETQYF	TGTGCCAGCTCACCAGGGAGGGAAGAGACCCAGTACTTC
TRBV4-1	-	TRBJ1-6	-	CASSQDPGSAYNSPLHF	TGCGCCAGCAGCCAAGATCCGGGGTCGGCCTATAATTCACCCCTCCACTTT
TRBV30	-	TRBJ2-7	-	CAWSVGGTYEQYF	TGTGCCTGGAGTGTAGGGGGTACCTACGAGCAGTACTTC
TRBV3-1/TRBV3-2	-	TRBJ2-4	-	CASSQEPGIRNIQYF	TGTGCCAGCAGCCAAGAGCCAGGGATAAGAAACATTCAGTACTTC
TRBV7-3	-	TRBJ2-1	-	CASSLIGSTYNEQFF	TGTGCCAGCAGCTTAATCGGGAGTACCTACAATGAGCAGTTCTTC
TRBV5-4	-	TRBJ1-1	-	CASSPPGGITEAFF	TGTGCCAGCAGCCCACCCGGGGGAATCACTGAAGCTTTCTTT
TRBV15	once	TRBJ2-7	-	CATSMGLVYEQYF	TGTGCCACCAGCATGGGGCTAGTCTACGAGCAGTACTTC
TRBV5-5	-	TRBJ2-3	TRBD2	CASSFAGVVGDTQYF	TGTGCCAGCAGCTTCGCGGGAGTGGTTGGGGATACGCAGTATTTT
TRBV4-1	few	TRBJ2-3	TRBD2	CASSQEGSGSGDTQYF	TGCGCCAGCAGCCAAGAAGGTAGCGGGAGTGGAGATACGCAGTATTTT
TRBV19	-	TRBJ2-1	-	CASNQGTAGYNEQFF	TGTGCCAGTAATCAAGGGACAGCGGGCTACAATGAGCAGTTCTTC
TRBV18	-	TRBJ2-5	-	CASSALPGQLQETQYF	TGTGCCAGCTCAGCATTACCGGGACAACTCCAAGAGACCCAGTACTTC
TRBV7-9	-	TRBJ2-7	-	CASSLAFTGEDEQYF	TGTGCCAGCAGCTTAGCGTTTACAGGGGAGGACGAGCAGTACTTC
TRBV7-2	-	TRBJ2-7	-	CASTTYGGRQYF	TGTGCCAGCACCACATACGGGGGTAGGCAGTACTTC